Sequencing of this T cell receptor (beta chain) was carried out in a study of Graves' ophthalmopathy and Graves' hyperthyroidism. Study as a whole: Sampling took place at initial diagnosis, with peripheral blood obtained before any treatment. Overall study results and limits: Ophthalmopathy and stable hyperthyroidism were discriminated by a 13-signature model, with around 88% sensitivity and around 77% specificity.

Germline CDR1 is MNHNS and CDR2 is SASEGT. CDR3 size: 16 residues. V was pared by 0 bases and J by 2 bases, with 6 bases of the junction left unmatched. This clonotype was seen ten or more times. The antigen is unknown. RNA transcripts were the source from which TCR beta CDR3 regions were amplified. First-round RT-PCR relied on HTBI primers, and a second-round multiplex PCR came next. MiXCR, applied by TCRdb to the multiplex PCR reads, yields one record per CDR3 protein. This sample has 150,000 to 200,000 distinct CDR3 sequences, with approximately 40% found just once. Sequencing input: peripheral blood. The rearrangement uses TRBV6-1 and TRBJ2-7; 8 bases are a match to TRBD1. The TCR was taken from a man aged 30-40 years with Graves' ophthalmopathy. This chain's CDR3 is CASSEAGAGGTYEQYF. The CDR3, as DNA: TGTGCCAGCAGTGAAGCCGGGGCAGGGGGCACCTACGAGCAGTACTTC.